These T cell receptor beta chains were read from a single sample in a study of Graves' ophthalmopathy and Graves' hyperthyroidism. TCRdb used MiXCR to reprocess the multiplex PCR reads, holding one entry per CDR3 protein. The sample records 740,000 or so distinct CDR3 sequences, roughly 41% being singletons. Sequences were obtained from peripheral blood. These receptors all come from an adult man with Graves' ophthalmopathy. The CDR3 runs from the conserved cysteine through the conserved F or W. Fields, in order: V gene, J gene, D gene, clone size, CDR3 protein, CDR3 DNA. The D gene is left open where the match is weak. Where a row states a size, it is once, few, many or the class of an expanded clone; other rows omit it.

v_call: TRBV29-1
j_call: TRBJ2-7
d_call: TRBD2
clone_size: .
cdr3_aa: CSVEDGGDKTYEQYF
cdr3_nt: TGCAGCGTTGAGGACGGGGGGGATAAAACCTACGAGCAGTACTTC

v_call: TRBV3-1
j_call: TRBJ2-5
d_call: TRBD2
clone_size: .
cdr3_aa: CASSQRGGSAETQYF
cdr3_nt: TGTGCCAGCAGCCAACGCGGCGGGAGTGCAGAGACCCAGTACTTC

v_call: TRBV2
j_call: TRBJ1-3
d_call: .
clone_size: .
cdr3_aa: CASSHLRGGSGNTIYF
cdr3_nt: TGTGCCAGCAGCCACCTCAGGGGCGGCTCTGGAAACACCATATATTTT

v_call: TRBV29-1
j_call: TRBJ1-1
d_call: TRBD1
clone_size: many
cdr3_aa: CSVLGTGVNTEAFF
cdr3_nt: TGCAGCGTTCTGGGGACAGGGGTTAACACTGAAGCTTTCTTT

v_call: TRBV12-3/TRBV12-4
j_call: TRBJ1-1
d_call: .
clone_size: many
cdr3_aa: CASSYHTEAFF
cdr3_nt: TGTGCCAGCAGCTACCACACTGAAGCTTTCTTT

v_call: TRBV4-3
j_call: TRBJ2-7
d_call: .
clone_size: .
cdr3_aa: CASSQVHLTGENYEQYF
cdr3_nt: TGCGCCAGCAGCCAAGTACACTTGACGGGAGAGAACTACGAGCAGTACTTC

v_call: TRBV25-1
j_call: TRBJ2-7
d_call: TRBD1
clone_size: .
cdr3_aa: CASSPGQRAEQYF
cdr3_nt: TGTGCCAGCAGCCCGGGACAGAGGGCTGAGCAGTACTTC

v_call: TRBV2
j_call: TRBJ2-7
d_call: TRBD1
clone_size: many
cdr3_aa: CASSEARDRGRPYEQYF
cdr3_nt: TGTGCCAGCAGTGAAGCCAGGGACAGGGGGCGTCCCTACGAGCAGTACTTC

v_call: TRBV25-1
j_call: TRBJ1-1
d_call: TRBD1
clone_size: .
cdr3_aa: CASSSPGTALTEAFF
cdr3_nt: TGTGCCAGCAGTTCACCCGGGACAGCCTTGACTGAAGCTTTCTTT

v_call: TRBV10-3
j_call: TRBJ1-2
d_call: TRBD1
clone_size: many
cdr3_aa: CASTPRTGEGYTF
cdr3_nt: TGTGCCTCAACCCCCCGGACAGGTGAAGGCTACACCTTC

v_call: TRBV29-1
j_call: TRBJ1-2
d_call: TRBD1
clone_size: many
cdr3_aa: CSVESGQGYGYTF
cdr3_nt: TGCAGCGTTGAATCGGGACAGGGCTATGGCTACACCTTC

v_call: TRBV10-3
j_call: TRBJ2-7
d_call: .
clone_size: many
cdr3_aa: CAISESPQLSSYEQYF
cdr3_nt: TGTGCCATCAGTGAGTCACCCCAGCTAAGCTCCTACGAGCAGTACTTC

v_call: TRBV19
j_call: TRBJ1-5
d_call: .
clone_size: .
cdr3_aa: CARGAGQPQHF
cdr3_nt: TGTGCCAGAGGGGCCGGACAGCCCCAGCATTTT

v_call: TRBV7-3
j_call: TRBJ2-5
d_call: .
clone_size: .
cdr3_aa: CAWSVEGGGETQYF
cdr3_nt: TGTGCCTGGAGTGTAGAGGGGGGCGGGGAGACCCAGTACTTC

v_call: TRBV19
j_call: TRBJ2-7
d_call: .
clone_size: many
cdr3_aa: CASGARLGPRGDEQYF
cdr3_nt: TGTGCCAGCGGGGCGCGACTAGGACCGAGAGGGGACGAGCAGTACTTC

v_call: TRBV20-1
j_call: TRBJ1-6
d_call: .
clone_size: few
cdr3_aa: CSAIVSRDLSPLHF
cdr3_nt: TGCAGTGCCATTGTAAGCAGGGACTTGTCACCCCTCCACTTT

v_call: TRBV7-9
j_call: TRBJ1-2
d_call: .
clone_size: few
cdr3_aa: CASRTHGSYGYTF
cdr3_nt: TGTGCCAGCAGGACGCATGGTTCTTATGGCTACACCTTC

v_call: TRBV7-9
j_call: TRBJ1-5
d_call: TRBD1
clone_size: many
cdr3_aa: CASSPGTGNEPQHF
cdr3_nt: TGTGCCAGCAGTCCCGGGACAGGGAACGAGCCCCAGCATTTT

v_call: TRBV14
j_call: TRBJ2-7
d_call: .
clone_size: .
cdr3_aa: CASSPTGGFHYEQYF
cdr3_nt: TGTGCCAGCAGCCCCACCGGCGGGTTCCACTACGAGCAGTACTTC

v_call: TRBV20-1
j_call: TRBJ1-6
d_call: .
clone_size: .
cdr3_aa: CSAGRDTVNSPLHF
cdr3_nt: TGCAGTGCTGGCCGGGACACAGTGAATTCACCCCTCCACTTT

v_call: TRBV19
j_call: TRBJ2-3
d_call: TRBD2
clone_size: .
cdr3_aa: CASSIAAGASDTQYF
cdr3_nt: TGTGCCAGTAGTATAGCTGCGGGAGCTTCAGATACGCAGTATTTT

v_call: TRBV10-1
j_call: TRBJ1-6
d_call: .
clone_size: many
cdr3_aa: CASSEGDGSPLHF
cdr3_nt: TGCGCCAGCAGTGAAGGGGATGGGTCACCCCTCCACTTT

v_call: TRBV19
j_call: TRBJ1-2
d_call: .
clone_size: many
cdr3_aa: CASRGTRTADYGYTF
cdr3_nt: TGTGCCAGTCGAGGCACTCGGACGGCGGACTATGGCTACACCTTC

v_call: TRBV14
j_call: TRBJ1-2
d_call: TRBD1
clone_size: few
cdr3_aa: CASSPDRGWGYTF
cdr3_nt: TGTGCCAGCAGCCCGGACAGGGGATGGGGCTACACCTTC

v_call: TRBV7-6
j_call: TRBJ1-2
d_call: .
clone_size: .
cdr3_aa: CASWGGKANYGHTF
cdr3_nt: TGTGCCAGCTGGGGGGGGAAGGCTAACTATGGCCACACCTTC

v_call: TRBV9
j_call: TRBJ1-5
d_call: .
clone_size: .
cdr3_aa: CASSVGGAREPQHF
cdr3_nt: TGTGCCAGCAGCGTAGGAGGGGCAAGGGAGCCCCAGCATTTT

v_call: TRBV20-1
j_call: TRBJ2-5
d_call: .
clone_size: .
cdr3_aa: CRANLDGHQETQYF
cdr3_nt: TGCAGAGCTAATTTGGACGGACACCAAGAGACCCAGTACTTC

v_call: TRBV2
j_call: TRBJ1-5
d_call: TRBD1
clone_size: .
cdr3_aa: CASSQGVEPQHF
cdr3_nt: TGTGCCAGCAGTCAGGGGGTTGAGCCCCAGCATTTT

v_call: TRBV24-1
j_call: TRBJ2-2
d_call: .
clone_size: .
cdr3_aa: CATSGSGEYTGELFF
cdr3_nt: TGTGCCACCAGTGGATCGGGGGAGTACACCGGGGAGCTGTTTTTT

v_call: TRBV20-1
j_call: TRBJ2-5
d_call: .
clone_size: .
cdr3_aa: CSARGGSSGRSLRETQYF
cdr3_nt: TGCAGTGCTAGAGGAGGTAGTTCCGGGAGATCCCTCCGAGAGACCCAGTACTTC

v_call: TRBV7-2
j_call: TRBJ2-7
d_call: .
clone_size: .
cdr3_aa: CASSLTGAGTNAEQYF
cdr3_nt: TGTGCCAGCAGCTTAACCGGGGCCGGGACAAACGCCGAGCAGTACTTC

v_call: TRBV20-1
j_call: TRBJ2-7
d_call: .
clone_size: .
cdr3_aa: CSATQVSGLPYEQYF
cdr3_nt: TGCAGTGCTACCCAAGTTAGCGGTCTTCCCTACGAGCAGTACTTC

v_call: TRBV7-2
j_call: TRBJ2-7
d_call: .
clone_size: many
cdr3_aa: CASSLSLGYEQYF
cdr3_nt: TGTGCCAGCAGCTTATCCCTGGGGTACGAGCAGTACTTC

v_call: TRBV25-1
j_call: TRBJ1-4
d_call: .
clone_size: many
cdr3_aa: CASSEGFNEKLFF
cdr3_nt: TGTGCCAGCAGTGAGGGGTTTAATGAAAAACTGTTTTTT

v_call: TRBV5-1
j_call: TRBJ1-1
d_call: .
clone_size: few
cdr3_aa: CASSLEAGPPSEAFF
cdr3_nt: TGCGCCAGCAGCTTGGAGGCAGGTCCCCCGTCGGAAGCTTTCTTT

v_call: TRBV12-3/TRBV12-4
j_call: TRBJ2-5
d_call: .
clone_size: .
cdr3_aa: CASSLAGGVSTQYF
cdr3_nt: TGTGCCAGCAGTCTCGCAGGTGGGGTGTCGACCCAGTACTTC

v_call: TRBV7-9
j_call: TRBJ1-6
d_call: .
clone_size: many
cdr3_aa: CASKVGGNNSPLHF
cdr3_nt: TGTGCCAGCAAAGTCGGGGGGAATAATTCACCCCTCCACTTT

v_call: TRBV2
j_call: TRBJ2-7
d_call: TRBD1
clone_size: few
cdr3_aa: CASSYPDRGIYEQYF
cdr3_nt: TGTGCCAGCAGTTACCCGGACAGGGGGATCTACGAGCAGTACTTC

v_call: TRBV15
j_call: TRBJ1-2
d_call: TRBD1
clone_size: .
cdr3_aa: CATSRGTGTLGYTF
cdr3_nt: TGTGCCACCAGCAGAGGGACAGGGACCCTTGGCTACACCTTC

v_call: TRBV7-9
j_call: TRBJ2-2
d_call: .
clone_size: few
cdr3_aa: CASSADQGSPGELFF
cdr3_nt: TGTGCCAGCAGCGCCGACCAGGGCTCACCCGGGGAGCTGTTTTTT

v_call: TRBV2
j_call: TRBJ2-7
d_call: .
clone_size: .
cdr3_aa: CASSYLISLPEYEQYF
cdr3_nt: TGTGCCAGCAGTTACCTCATTTCACTACCGGAGTACGAGCAGTACTTC

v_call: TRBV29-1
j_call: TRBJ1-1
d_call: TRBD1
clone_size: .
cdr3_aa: CSVVADRGNTEAFF
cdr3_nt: TGCAGCGTGGTCGCAGACAGGGGGAACACTGAAGCTTTCTTT

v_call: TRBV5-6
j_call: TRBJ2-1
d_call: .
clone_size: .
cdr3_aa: CASSLVFSNEQFF
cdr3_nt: TGTGCCAGCAGCTTAGTTTTCTCCAATGAGCAGTTCTTC

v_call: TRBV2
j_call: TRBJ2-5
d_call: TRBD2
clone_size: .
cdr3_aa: CASSYSGGRQTQYF
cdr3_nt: TGTGCCAGCAGTTACTCGGGCGGGAGGCAGACCCAGTACTTC